Listed below are T cell receptor beta chains from one sample, sequenced in a study of OX40 agonist ivuxolimab in advanced cancers. Repertoires were generated with immunoSEQ multiplex PCR, while TCRdb's copy carries only in-frame clones and drops some. Of approximately 61,000 clones in the sample, approximately 90% were seen once. The sample in question was CD4+ or CD8+ T cells sorted from blood, obtained in a trial of the OX40 agonist ivuxolimab. The receptors shown here come from an adult with an advanced solid tumor such as melanoma, head and neck, liver or kidney cancer. Each CDR3 is given with its conserved first and last residue. A D gene is named only where the DNA matches it firmly. Clone size is not always given. Where it is, it says once, few, many or a class for expanded clones.

CDR3 protein,CDR3 DNA,D gene,clone size,V gene,J gene
CASSFLSTEAFF,TGTGCCAGCAGCTTCCTCTCCACTGAAGCTTTCTTT,.,.,TRBV7-9,TRBJ1-1
CASTEGPIYGYTF,TGTGCCAGCACCGAGGGCCCCATCTATGGCTACACCTTC,.,.,TRBV6-5,TRBJ1-2
CASSPPTGGNEQYF,TGTGCCAGCTCACCACCGACAGGGGGCAACGAGCAGTACTTC,TRBD1,once,TRBV18,TRBJ2-7
CASSLRGSSTDTQYF,TGTGCCAGCAGCCTCCGGGGGAGTTCAACAGATACGCAGTATTTT,.,.,TRBV7-2,TRBJ2-3
CASSLGDRGFYEQYF,TGTGCCAGTAGTCTCGGGGACAGGGGGTTCTACGAGCAGTACTTC,TRBD1,.,TRBV19,TRBJ2-7
CASSPRTSGTNEQFF,TGTGCCAGCAGCCCCCGGACTAGCGGGACTAATGAGCAGTTCTTC,TRBD2,once,TRBV14,TRBJ2-1
CASSLSLGLGLPGNTIYF,TGTGCCAGCAGTTTATCATTGGGGCTGGGGTTGCCTGGAAACACCATATATTTT,.,.,TRBV28,TRBJ1-3
CASSQTGSNQPQHF,TGTGCCAGCAGCCAAACAGGTAGCAATCAGCCCCAGCATTTT,.,.,TRBV7-2,TRBJ1-5
CASRLRASRPDYGYTF,TGTGCCAGCCGCCTTAGGGCCTCACGACCAGACTATGGCTACACCTTC,.,once,TRBV5-5,TRBJ1-2
CASSQDLLRPEAFF,TGCGCCAGCAGCCAAGATCTGCTGAGGCCTGAAGCTTTCTTT,.,medium-sized,TRBV4-1,TRBJ1-1
CASSDQRGEGKETQYF,TGTGCCAGCAGCGACCAGCGGGGGGAGGGAAAAGAGACCCAGTACTTC,TRBD2,.,TRBV5-4,TRBJ2-5
CASSEVWATNEKLFF,TGTGCCAGCAGTGAAGTCTGGGCCACTAATGAAAAACTGTTTTTT,.,.,TRBV6-1,TRBJ1-4
CASRDPGGSEKLFF,TGTGCCAGCAGAGACCCAGGGGGTAGTGAAAAACTGTTTTTT,TRBD1,.,TRBV2,TRBJ1-4
CASRRTGAGSNQPQHF,TGTGCCAGCAGGCGGACAGGGGCTGGTAGCAATCAGCCCCAGCATTTT,TRBD1,.,TRBV28,TRBJ1-5
CASSPPLRLYQETQYF,TGTGCCAGCTCACCCCCACTGCGGCTGTACCAAGAGACCCAGTACTTC,.,.,TRBV18,TRBJ2-5
CASSVQATNEKLFF,TGTGCCAGCAGCGTACAAGCAACTAATGAAAAACTGTTTTTT,.,.,TRBV9,TRBJ1-4
CATEGNYYEQYF,TGTGCTACGGAGGGCAACTACTACGAGCAGTACTTC,.,.,TRBV28,TRBJ2-7
CATSTGSGQNEQFF,TGCGCCACCTCGACGGGTAGCGGCCAAAATGAGCAGTTCTTC,.,.,TRBV10-1,TRBJ2-1
CAHARQYGYTF,TGTGCCCACGCCCGACAGTATGGCTACACCTTC,.,.,TRBV30,TRBJ1-2
CATARGGTGNEQFF,TGTGCCACCGCCCGGGGCGGGACCGGCAATGAGCAGTTCTTC,.,.,TRBV28,TRBJ2-1
CSPLAGETQYF,TGCAGTCCATTAGCGGGCGAGACCCAGTACTTC,TRBD2,.,TRBV20-1,TRBJ2-5
CASRQGVKYGYTF,TGTGCCAGCAGACAGGGGGTAAAGTATGGCTACACCTTC,TRBD1,.,TRBV2,TRBJ1-2
CAISESVGVETQYF,TGTGCCATCAGTGAGTCTGTCGGGGTGGAGACCCAGTACTTC,.,.,TRBV10-3,TRBJ2-5
CASSQTRQDNQPQHF,TGTGCCAGCTCACAGACGCGGCAGGATAATCAGCCCCAGCATTTT,.,once,TRBV18,TRBJ1-5
CASSLGDRGFGEQFF,TGCGCCAGCAGCTTGGGGGACAGGGGGTTTGGTGAGCAGTTCTTC,TRBD1,.,TRBV5-1,TRBJ2-1
CASGLIAGEYNEQFF,TGTGCCAGCGGACTAATAGCGGGAGAGTACAATGAGCAGTTCTTC,TRBD2,.,TRBV7-3,TRBJ2-1
CASSLGTGGFADTQYF,TGTGCCAGCAGCCTCGGGACAGGGGGATTCGCAGATACGCAGTATTTT,TRBD1,.,TRBV7-8,TRBJ2-3
CASRSTSGRNEQFF,TGTGCCAGTAGATCCACTAGCGGGAGAAATGAGCAGTTCTTC,TRBD2,.,TRBV19,TRBJ2-1
CSVGPGGTDQPQHF,TGCAGCGTTGGCCCGGGGGGGACCGACCAGCCCCAGCATTTT,.,.,TRBV29-1,TRBJ1-5
CASSYAQGQEETQYF,TGTGCCAGCAGTTACGCACAGGGACAGGAAGAGACCCAGTACTTC,TRBD1,.,TRBV6-6,TRBJ2-5
CASSLPTENQPQHF,TGTGCCAGCAGTTTACCGACGGAGAATCAGCCCCAGCATTTT,.,.,TRBV28,TRBJ1-5
CASLGMGGEAFF,TGTGCCAGCTTAGGGATGGGGGGCGAAGCTTTCTTT,.,few,TRBV7-9,TRBJ1-1
CASSEPYEQYF,TGTGCCAGCAGTGAACCCTACGAGCAGTACTTC,.,.,TRBV6-8,TRBJ2-7
CASSGGSAAFF,TGCGCCAGCAGCGGGGGGTCTGCCGCTTTCTTT,.,.,TRBV23-1,TRBJ1-1
CASRRGLYGYTF,TGTGCCAGCAGAAGGGGCCTCTATGGCTACACCTTC,.,.,TRBV2,TRBJ1-2
CASEERTTHEQFF,TGTGCCAGTGAGGAAAGGACTACCCATGAGCAGTTCTTC,.,.,TRBV19,TRBJ2-1
CASSLSLQGFGNTIYF,TGTGCCAGCAGCTTATCATTACAGGGGTTTGGAAACACCATATATTTT,TRBD1,.,TRBV7-2,TRBJ1-3
CASTHSTNYGYTF,TGTGCCAGCACCCACAGCACTAACTATGGCTACACCTTC,.,.,TRBV6-1,TRBJ1-2
CASSPDVTGDYEQYF,TGCGCCAGCAGCCCGGATGTGACAGGGGATTACGAGCAGTACTTC,TRBD1,.,TRBV5-1,TRBJ2-7
CASRPGGNTGELFF,TGTGCCAGCCGACCCGGGGGGAACACCGGGGAGCTGTTTTTT,.,.,TRBV7-3,TRBJ2-2